This T cell receptor (beta chain) originates from a study of blood T cell repertoires in COVID-19. Study details: Sites across the United States, Italy and Spain contributed samples from acute and convalescent COVID-19. PBMCs, B-cell-depleted T cells, or T cells provided the cDNA or gDNA that made up the material.

Profiled with immunoSEQ multiplex PCR; TCRdb holds only in-frame clones, not every one. The profile covers about 93,000 clones, with around 90% appearing a single time and around 1.5% taken by the ten largest. By sample share, this clone is medium-sized. CDR3 length equals 16 residues. Germline V gene lookup returns CDR1 MNHEY and CDR2 SVGAGI. Between the trimmed V and J ends, which lost 2 bases and 1 base, there was a span of 14 bases. Sequencing was performed on peripheral blood. The sequence came from a human donor with active COVID-19. The donor label of this sample is uncertain. The rearrangement links TRBV6-5 to TRBJ1-1; no clear D gene. CDR3 DNA: TGTGCCAGCAGTTACGCTTTTCAGGTGGCGAACACTGAAGCTTTCTTT. Residues: CASSYAFQVANTEAFF.